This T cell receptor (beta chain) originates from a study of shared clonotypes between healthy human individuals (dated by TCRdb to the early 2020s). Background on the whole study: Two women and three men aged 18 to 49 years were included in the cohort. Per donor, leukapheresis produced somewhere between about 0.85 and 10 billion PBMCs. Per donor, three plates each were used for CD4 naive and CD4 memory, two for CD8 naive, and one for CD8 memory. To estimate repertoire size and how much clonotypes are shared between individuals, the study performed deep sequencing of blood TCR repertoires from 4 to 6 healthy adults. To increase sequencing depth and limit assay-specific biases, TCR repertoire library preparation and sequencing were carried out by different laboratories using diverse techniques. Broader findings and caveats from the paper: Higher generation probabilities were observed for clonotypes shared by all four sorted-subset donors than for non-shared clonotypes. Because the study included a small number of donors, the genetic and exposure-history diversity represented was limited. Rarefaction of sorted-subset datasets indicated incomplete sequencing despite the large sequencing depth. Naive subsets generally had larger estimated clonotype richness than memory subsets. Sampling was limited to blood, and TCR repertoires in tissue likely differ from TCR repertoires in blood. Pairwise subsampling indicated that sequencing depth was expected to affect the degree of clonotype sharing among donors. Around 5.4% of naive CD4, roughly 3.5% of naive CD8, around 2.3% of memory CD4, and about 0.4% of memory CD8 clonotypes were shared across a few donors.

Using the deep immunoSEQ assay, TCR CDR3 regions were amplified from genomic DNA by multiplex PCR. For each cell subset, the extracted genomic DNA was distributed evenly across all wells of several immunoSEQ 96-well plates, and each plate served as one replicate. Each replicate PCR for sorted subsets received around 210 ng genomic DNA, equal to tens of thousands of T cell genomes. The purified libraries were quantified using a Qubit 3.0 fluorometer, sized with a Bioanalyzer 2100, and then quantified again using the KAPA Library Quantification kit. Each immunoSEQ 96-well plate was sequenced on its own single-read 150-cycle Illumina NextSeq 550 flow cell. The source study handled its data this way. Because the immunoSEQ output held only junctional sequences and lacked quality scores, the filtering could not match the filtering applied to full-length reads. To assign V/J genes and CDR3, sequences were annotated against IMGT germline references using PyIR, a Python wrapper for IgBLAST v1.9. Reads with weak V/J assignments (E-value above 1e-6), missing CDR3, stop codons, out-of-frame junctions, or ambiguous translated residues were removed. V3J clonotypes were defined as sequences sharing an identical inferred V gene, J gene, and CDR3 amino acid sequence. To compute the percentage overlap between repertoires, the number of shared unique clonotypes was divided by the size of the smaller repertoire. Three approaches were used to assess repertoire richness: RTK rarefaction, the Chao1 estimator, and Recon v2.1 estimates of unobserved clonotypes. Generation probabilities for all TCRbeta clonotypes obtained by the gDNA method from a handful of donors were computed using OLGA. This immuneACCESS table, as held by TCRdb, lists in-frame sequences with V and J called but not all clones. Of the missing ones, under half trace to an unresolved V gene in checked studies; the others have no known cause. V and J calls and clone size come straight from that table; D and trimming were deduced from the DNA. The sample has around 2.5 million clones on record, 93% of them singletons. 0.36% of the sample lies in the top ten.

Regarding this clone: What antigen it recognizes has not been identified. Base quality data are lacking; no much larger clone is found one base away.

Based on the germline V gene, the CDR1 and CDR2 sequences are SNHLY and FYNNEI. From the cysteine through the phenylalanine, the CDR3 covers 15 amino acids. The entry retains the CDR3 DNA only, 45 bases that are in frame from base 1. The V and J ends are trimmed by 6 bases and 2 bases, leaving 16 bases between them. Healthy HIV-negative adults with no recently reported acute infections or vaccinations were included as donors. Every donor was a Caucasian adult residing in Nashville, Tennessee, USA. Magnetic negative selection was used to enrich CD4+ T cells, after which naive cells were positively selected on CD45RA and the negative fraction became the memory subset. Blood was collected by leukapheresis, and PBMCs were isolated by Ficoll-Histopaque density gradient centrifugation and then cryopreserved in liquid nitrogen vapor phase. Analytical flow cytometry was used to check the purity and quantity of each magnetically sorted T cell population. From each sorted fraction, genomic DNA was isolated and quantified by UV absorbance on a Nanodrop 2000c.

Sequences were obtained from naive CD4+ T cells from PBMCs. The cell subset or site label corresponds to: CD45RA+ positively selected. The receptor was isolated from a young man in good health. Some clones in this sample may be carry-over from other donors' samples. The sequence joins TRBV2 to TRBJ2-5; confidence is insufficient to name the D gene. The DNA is TGTGCCAGCAGCTCCCTAAGAGGACCTCAAGAGACCCAGTACTTC. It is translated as CASSSLRGPQETQYF.